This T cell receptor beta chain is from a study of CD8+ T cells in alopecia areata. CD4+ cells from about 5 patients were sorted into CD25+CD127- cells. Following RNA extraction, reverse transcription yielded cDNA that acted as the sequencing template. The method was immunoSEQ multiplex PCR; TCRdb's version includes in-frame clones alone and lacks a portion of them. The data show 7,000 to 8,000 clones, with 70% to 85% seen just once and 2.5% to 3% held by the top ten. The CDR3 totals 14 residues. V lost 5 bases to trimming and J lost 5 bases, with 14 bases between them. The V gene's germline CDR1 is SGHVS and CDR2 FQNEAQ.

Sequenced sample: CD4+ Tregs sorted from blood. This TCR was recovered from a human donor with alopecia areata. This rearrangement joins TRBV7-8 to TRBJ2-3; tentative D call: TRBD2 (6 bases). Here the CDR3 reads CASSPLARGDTQYF. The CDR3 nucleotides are TGTGCCAGCAGCCCTCTCGCGCGGGGAGATACGCAGTATTTT. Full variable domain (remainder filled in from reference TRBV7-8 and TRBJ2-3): GAGVSQSPRYKVAKRGQDVALRCDPISGHVSLFWYQQALGQGPEFLTYFQNEAQLDKSGLPSDRFFAERPEGSVSTLKIQRTQQEDSAVYLCASSPLARGDTQYFGPGTRLTVL.